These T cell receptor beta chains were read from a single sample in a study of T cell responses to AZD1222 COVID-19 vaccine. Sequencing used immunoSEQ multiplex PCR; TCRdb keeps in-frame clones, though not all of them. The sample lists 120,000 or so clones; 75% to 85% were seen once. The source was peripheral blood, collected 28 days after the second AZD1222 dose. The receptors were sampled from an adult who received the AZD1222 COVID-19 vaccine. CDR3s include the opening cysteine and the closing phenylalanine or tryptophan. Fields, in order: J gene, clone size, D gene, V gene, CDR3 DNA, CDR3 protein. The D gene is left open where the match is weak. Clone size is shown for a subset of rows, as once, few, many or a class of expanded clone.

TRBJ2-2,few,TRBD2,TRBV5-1,TGCGCCAGCAGCCTGCAAACTAGCGTCTACACCGGGGAGCTGTTTTTT,CASSLQTSVYTGELFF
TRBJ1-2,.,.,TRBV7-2,TGTGCCAGCAGCTTAGGGGCGTGGGGGCATGGCTACACCTTC,CASSLGAWGHGYTF
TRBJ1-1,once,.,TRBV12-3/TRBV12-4,TGTGCCAGCAGTTTAGACATCAACACTGAAGCTTTCTTT,CASSLDINTEAFF
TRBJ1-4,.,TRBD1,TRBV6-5,TGTGCCAGCAGTTACTCGAGTTGGACAGGGGTTGAAAAACTGTTTTTT,CASSYSSWTGVEKLFF
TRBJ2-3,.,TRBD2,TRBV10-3,TGTGCCATCAGTGGTATAGCGGGGGCGGGGGTTACAGATACGCAGTATTTT,CAISGIAGAGVTDTQYF
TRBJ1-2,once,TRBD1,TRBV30,TGTGCCTGGAGTCGCAGGGGGCTTGGTAATGGCTACACCTTC,CAWSRRGLGNGYTF
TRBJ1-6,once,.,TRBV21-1,TGTGCCAGCAGCAAAAAGGCGTCAGCTTTAGGGCGGTCACCCCTCCACTTT,CASSKKASALGRSPLHF
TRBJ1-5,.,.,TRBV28,TGTGCCAGCAGTTTATTGACAGATAGCAATCAGCCCCAGCATTTT,CASSLLTDSNQPQHF
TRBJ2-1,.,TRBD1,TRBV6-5,TGTGCCAGCAGCTTTGGACAGGGGAGCAATGAGCAGTTCTTC,CASSFGQGSNEQFF
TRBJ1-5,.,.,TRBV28,TGTGCCAGCAGTTTACCGGGGTGGGGACAGCCCCAGCATTTT,CASSLPGWGQPQHF
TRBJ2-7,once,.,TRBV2,TGTGCCAGCAGTGTGGGAAGCACCGCCGTTTACGAGCAGTACTTC,CASSVGSTAVYEQYF
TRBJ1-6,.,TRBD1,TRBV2,TGTGCCAGCAGTGAAGAAGGACAGGGGAATGTACCCCTCCACTTT,CASSEEGQGNVPLHF
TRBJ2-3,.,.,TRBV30,TGTGCCTGGTCCAACCAAGATACGCAGTATTTT,CAWSNQDTQYF
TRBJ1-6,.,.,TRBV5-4,TGTGCCAGCAGCTTGGGAGGAGGCTCCTATAATTCACCCCTCCACTTT,CASSLGGGSYNSPLHF
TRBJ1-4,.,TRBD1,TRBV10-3,TGTGCCATCAGACCGACAGGGGGCGTCGAAAAACTGTTTTTT,CAIRPTGGVEKLFF
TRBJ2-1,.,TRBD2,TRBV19,TGTGCCAGTAGTGGTTGGTGGAGCGGGGGGTACAATGAGCAGTTCTTC,CASSGWWSGGYNEQFF
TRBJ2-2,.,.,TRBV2,TGTGCCAGCAGCGTACAGAACACCGGGGAGCTGTTTTTT,CASSVQNTGELFF
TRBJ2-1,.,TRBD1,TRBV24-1,TGTGCCACCAGTCCTTATGGGACAGGGTTGTCTAATGAGCAGTTCTTC,CATSPYGTGLSNEQFF
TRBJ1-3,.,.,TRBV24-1,TGTGCCACCAGTGGTGGGCGGGCAGCTGGAAACACCATATATTTT,CATSGGRAAGNTIYF
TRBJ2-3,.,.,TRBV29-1,TGCAGCGCCTCTCGGATCACAGATACGCAGTATTTT,CSASRITDTQYF
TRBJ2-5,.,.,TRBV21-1,TGTGCCAGCAGCAAAGATCCAGGTCCCGTCCAAGAGACCCAGTACTTC,CASSKDPGPVQETQYF
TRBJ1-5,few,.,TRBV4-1,TGCGCCAGCGGGGCAGGGTATCAGCCCCAGCATTTT,CASGAGYQPQHF
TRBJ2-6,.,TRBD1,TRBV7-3,TGTGCCAGCAGCGCGGGACAGGGTCCTGGGGCCAACGTCCTGACTTTC,CASSAGQGPGANVLTF
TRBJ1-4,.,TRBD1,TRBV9,TGTGCCAGCAGCACCGACAGGGGTGGGTTGTTTGAAAAACTGTTTTTT,CASSTDRGGLFEKLFF
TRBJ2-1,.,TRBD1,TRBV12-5,TGTGCTAGTGGTAGAGACAGGGGTCTGCTCCCACCACCGTCCTACAATGAGCAGTTCTTC,CASGRDRGLLPPPSYNEQFF
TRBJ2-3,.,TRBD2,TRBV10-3,TGTGCCATCAGGAAAGCGGGGGCCAGCACAGATACGCAGTATTTT,CAIRKAGASTDTQYF
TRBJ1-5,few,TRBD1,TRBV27,TGTGCCAGCAGTTTAATCGGGACAGTCAATCAGCCCCAGCATTTT,CASSLIGTVNQPQHF
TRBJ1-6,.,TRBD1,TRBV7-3,TGTGCCAGCAGCTCCGGGACAGGGGATAATTCACCCCTCCACTTT,CASSSGTGDNSPLHF
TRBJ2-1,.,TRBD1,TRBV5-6,TGTGCCAGCAGCCTGGGGACAGGAGTAGACAATGAGCAGTTCTTC,CASSLGTGVDNEQFF
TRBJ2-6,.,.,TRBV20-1,TGCAGTGCTAGTAGGCGACAGTCTGGGGCCAACGTCCTGACTTTC,CSASRRQSGANVLTF
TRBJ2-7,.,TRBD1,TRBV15,TGTGCCACCAGCAGAGAACCGGGACAGGGAACCTACGAGCAGTACTTC,CATSREPGQGTYEQYF
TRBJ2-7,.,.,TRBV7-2,TGTGCCAGCAGAAAAAACACCATCGCCTACGAGCAGTACTTC,CASRKNTIAYEQYF
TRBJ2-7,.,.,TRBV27,TGTGCCAGCAGTTCAGCAATTCCTCGTGGACTGACCTACGAGCAGTACTTC,CASSSAIPRGLTYEQYF
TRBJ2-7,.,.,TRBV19,TGTGCCAGTAGTATAGCGGGTGGGGACGGATACGAGCAGTACTTC,CASSIAGGDGYEQYF
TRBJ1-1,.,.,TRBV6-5,TGTGCCAGCAGGCTCGCGGACGGGATGAACACTGAAGCTTTCTTT,CASRLADGMNTEAFF
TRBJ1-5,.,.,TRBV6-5,TGTGCCAGCCGCCCTCGGGACGGTCGTCTCGGGCCCCAGCATTTT,CASRPRDGRLGPQHF
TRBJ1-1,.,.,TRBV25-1,TGTGCCAGCAGTCAGAGCGTTCTGAACACTGAAGCTTTCTTT,CASSQSVLNTEAFF
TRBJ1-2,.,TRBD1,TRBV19,TGTGCCAGTAGTCATACGGATCGACAGGGCCGCTACACCTTC,CASSHTDRQGRYTF
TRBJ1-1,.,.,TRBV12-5,TGTGCTAGTGGTCCCGATTGGGGTGAAGCTTTCTTT,CASGPDWGEAFF
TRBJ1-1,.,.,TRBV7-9,TGTGCCAGCAGCTTTAAAGGGACGGCAGTTTTGAACACTGAAGCTTTCTTT,CASSFKGTAVLNTEAFF
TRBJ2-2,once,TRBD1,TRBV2,TGTGCCAGCAGACAGGAGCCGGGACAGGGGGCCGGGGAGCTGTTTTTT,CASRQEPGQGAGELFF
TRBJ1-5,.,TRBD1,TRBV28,TGTGCCAGCAGTTTATCTGGTCAGGGGGATCAGCCCCAGCATTTT,CASSLSGQGDQPQHF
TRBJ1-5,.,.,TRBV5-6,TGTGCCAGCAGCTTCGTGAATCAGCCCCAGCATTTT,CASSFVNQPQHF
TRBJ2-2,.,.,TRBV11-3,TGTGCCAGCAGCACAAACACCCCCGGGGAGCTGTTTTTT,CASSTNTPGELFF
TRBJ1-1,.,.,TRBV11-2,TGTGCCAGCAGCTCCGTACGCGGGAGGAACACTGAAGCTTTCTTT,CASSSVRGRNTEAFF
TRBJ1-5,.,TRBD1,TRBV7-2,TGTGCCAGCAGCGGACAGGATCAGCCCCAGCATTTT,CASSGQDQPQHF
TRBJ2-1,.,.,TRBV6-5,TGTGCCAGCAGTTACTCGATTGTAGGGACCTACAATGAGCAGTTCTTC,CASSYSIVGTYNEQFF
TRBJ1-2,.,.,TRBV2,TGTGCCAGCCGGGGTGAGGGTTCCTATGGCTACACCTTC,CASRGEGSYGYTF
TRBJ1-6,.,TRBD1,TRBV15,TGTGCCACCAGCAGAGTTCCAGGGGGACATAATTCACCCCTCCACTTT,CATSRVPGGHNSPLHF
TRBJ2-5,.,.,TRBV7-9,TGTGCCAGCAGCTCAAGGGGAGCTGCGAAAGAGACCCAGTACTTC,CASSSRGAAKETQYF